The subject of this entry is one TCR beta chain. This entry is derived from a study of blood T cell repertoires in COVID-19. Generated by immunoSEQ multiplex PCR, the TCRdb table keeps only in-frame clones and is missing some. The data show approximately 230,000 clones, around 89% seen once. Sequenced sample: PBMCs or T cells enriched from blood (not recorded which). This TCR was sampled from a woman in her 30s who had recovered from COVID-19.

This CDR3 is CASSLVGGGSTDTQYF. In DNA form, the CDR3 reads TGTGCCAGCAGCTTAGTGGGCGGGGGGAGCACAGATACGCAGTATTTT. This chain joins TRBV7-2 and TRBJ2-3; TRBD2 matches at 8 bases. The CDR3 is 16 residues long. The germline V gene encodes CDR1 SGHTA and CDR2 FQGNSA. V lost 1 base and J lost 0; bases outside the gene matches: 3.